A selection of T cell receptor beta chains follows, all from one sample in a study of T cell responses to AZD1222 COVID-19 vaccine. Only in-frame clones appear in the TCRdb table, and some are missing; sequencing was by immunoSEQ multiplex PCR. The sample has some 190,000 clones; around 90% are singletons. The sequenced sample was peripheral blood, obtained 28 days after the second AZD1222 dose. The receptors derive from an adult who received the AZD1222 COVID-19 vaccine. Both conserved end residues are part of each CDR3. The order of the fields is V gene, J gene, D gene, clone size, CDR3 DNA, CDR3 protein. A D gene is named only where the DNA matches it firmly. Some rows have no size entry. The others give once, few or many, or a class for an expanded clone.

v_gene: TRBV5-5
j_gene: TRBJ1-3
d_gene: TRBD1
abundance: -
CDR3nt: TGTGCCAGCAGCTTTGCACAGGGGTCGGGAAACACCATATATTTT
CDR3aa: CASSFAQGSGNTIYF

v_gene: TRBV6-1
j_gene: TRBJ2-2
d_gene: -
abundance: -
CDR3nt: TGTGCCAGCAGTGAAGACCCGGCCACCGGGGAGCTGTTTTTT
CDR3aa: CASSEDPATGELFF

v_gene: TRBV5-1
j_gene: TRBJ1-2
d_gene: -
abundance: once
CDR3nt: TGCGCCAGCAGCTTGGACCCGACAGCGGTAGCTAGGTATGGCTACACCTTC
CDR3aa: CASSLDPTAVARYGYTF

v_gene: TRBV7-6
j_gene: TRBJ1-3
d_gene: -
abundance: -
CDR3nt: TGTGCCAGCAGCTTTTTCGACCGACAGACCTCTGGAAACACCATATATTTT
CDR3aa: CASSFFDRQTSGNTIYF

v_gene: TRBV6-5
j_gene: TRBJ1-2
d_gene: TRBD1
abundance: -
CDR3nt: TGTGCCAGCAGAAGGGACAGTTCCTATGGCTACACCTTC
CDR3aa: CASRRDSSYGYTF

v_gene: TRBV27
j_gene: TRBJ1-4
d_gene: -
abundance: -
CDR3nt: TGTGCCAGCAGTTCGGACAGTTCTAATGAAAAACTGTTTTTT
CDR3aa: CASSSDSSNEKLFF

v_gene: TRBV3-1/TRBV3-2
j_gene: TRBJ2-3
d_gene: TRBD2
abundance: -
CDR3nt: TGTGCCAGCAGCCAAGGCACTAGCGGGAGGTTAGATACGCAGTATTTT
CDR3aa: CASSQGTSGRLDTQYF

v_gene: TRBV2
j_gene: TRBJ1-3
d_gene: -
abundance: once
CDR3nt: TGTGCCAGCGACCAAGCAACTGGAAACACCATATATTTT
CDR3aa: CASDQATGNTIYF

v_gene: TRBV6-5
j_gene: TRBJ2-1
d_gene: TRBD2
abundance: -
CDR3nt: TGTGCCAGCAGTTACTTTCTGACTAGCGGATACAATGAGCAGTTCTTC
CDR3aa: CASSYFLTSGYNEQFF

v_gene: TRBV10-3
j_gene: TRBJ2-1
d_gene: TRBD1
abundance: -
CDR3nt: TGTGCCATCGGAGGGGGACAGGGGTCCTACAATGAGCAGTTCTTC
CDR3aa: CAIGGGQGSYNEQFF

v_gene: TRBV19
j_gene: TRBJ2-3
d_gene: -
abundance: -
CDR3nt: TGTGCCAGTAGTATTCTGGGGGCAATCACAGATACGCAGTATTTT
CDR3aa: CASSILGAITDTQYF

v_gene: TRBV7-8
j_gene: TRBJ2-5
d_gene: TRBD2
abundance: -
CDR3nt: TGTGCCAGCAGCTTAGAACGGGGGGGCCGGGAGACCCAGTACTTC
CDR3aa: CASSLERGGRETQYF

v_gene: TRBV14
j_gene: TRBJ2-7
d_gene: TRBD2
abundance: -
CDR3nt: TGTGCCAGCATAGGACTAGCAAACGAGCAGTACTTC
CDR3aa: CASIGLANEQYF

v_gene: TRBV2
j_gene: TRBJ1-2
d_gene: TRBD1
abundance: -
CDR3nt: TGTGCCAGCACGGGACAGCCTAACTATGGCTACACCTTC
CDR3aa: CASTGQPNYGYTF

v_gene: TRBV5-4
j_gene: TRBJ1-5
d_gene: -
abundance: -
CDR3nt: TGTGCCAGCAGCCTCCAGGGGAGGAATCAGCCCCAGCATTTT
CDR3aa: CASSLQGRNQPQHF

v_gene: TRBV7-3
j_gene: TRBJ2-5
d_gene: TRBD2
abundance: -
CDR3nt: TGTGCCAGCAGCTTAGCCGGGACTAGCGGGAGAGAAGAGACCCAGTACTTC
CDR3aa: CASSLAGTSGREETQYF

v_gene: TRBV4-1
j_gene: TRBJ1-1
d_gene: -
abundance: -
CDR3nt: TGCGCCAGCAGCCAAGAGCCAGGGCTGGGTAACACTGAAGCTTTCTTT
CDR3aa: CASSQEPGLGNTEAFF